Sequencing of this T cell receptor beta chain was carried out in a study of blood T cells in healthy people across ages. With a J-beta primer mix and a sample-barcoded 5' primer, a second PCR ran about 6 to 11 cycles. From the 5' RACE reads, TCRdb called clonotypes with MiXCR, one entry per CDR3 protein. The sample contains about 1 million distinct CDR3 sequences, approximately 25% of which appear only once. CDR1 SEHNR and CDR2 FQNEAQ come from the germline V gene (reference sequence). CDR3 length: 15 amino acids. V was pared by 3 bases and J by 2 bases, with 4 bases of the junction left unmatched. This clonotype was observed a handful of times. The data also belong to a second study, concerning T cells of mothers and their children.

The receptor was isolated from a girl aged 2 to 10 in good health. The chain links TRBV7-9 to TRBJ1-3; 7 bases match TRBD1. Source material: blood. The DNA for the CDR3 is TGTGCCAGCAGCTTCACTAGGGGGCCTGGAAACACCATATATTTT. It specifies CASSFTRGPGNTIYF.